These T cell receptor beta chains were read from a single sample in a study of cytomegalovirus exposure and HLA in healthy donors. TCRdb's table, derived via immunoSEQ multiplex PCR, lists solely in-frame clones and lacks some. The table lists 130,000 or so clones, about 80% of them singletons, with roughly 1.9% in the top ten. Sequenced sample: PBMCs. The source of these receptors is a man aged 40-50 years in good health and CMV-seronegative. Each CDR3 is given with its conserved first and last residue. The D gene is left open where the match is weak. Not every row has a clone size; where given, it reads once, few, many or a size class.

D gene | J gene | V gene | clone size | CDR3 DNA | CDR3 protein
. | TRBJ1-6 | TRBV4-3 | . | TGCGCCAGCAGCCAAGATGGGAGAGGACCCCTCCACTTT | CASSQDGRGPLHF
. | TRBJ2-3 | TRBV10-3 | few | TGTGCCATCAGTGAGCCGAGGTCCGATACGCAGTATTTT | CAISEPRSDTQYF
. | TRBJ2-7 | TRBV19 | . | TGTGCCAGTAGTATGGTCGGGACATCGAGGTACGAGCAGTACTTC | CASSMVGTSRYEQYF
TRBD1 | TRBJ2-5 | TRBV6-5 | . | TGTGCCAGCAGTTACGTGACAGGGGATGGGGAGCAGTACTTC | CASSYVTGDGEQYF
. | TRBJ2-3 | TRBV30 | . | TGTGCCTGGAGTGGAGTTCTGACAGATACGCAGTATTTT | CAWSGVLTDTQYF
. | TRBJ1-2 | TRBV6-1 | . | TGTGCCAGCAGTGGACGACAGGATTTTAACTATGGCTACACCTTC | CASSGRQDFNYGYTF
. | TRBJ2-5 | TRBV19 | . | TGTGCCAGTAGGGGACAGGGACTAGAAAAGACCCAGTACTTC | CASRGQGLEKTQYF
TRBD2 | TRBJ2-2 | TRBV4-1 | . | TGCGCCAGCAGCCCGGGACTAGCGGGGAAGAACACCGGGGAGCTGTTTTTT | CASSPGLAGKNTGELFF
TRBD1 | TRBJ2-5 | TRBV10-3 | . | TGTGCCATCAGTGTTGGGACAGGGGGGGAAGAGACCCAGTACTTC | CAISVGTGGEETQYF
. | TRBJ2-6 | TRBV7-6 | once | TGTGCCAGCAGCTTGTACACGGGGTTCTCTGGGGCCAACGTCCTGACTTTC | CASSLYTGFSGANVLTF
TRBD2 | TRBJ2-3 | TRBV11-2 | . | TGTGCCAGCAGCTTACTAGCGGATAGCACAGATACGCAGTATTTT | CASSLLADSTDTQYF
TRBD1 | TRBJ2-1 | TRBV5-4 | . | TGTGCCAGCAGCACACCGACAGGGTCCAATGAGCAGTTCTTC | CASSTPTGSNEQFF
. | TRBJ2-4 | TRBV30 | . | TGTGCCTGGCAAGGGGGGGACATTCAGTACTTC | CAWQGGDIQYF
. | TRBJ2-3 | TRBV30 | . | TGTGCCTGGAGTGTGATAGTCACAGATACGCAGTATTTT | CAWSVIVTDTQYF
. | TRBJ1-2 | TRBV25-1 | . | TGTGCCAGCAGCTCTGTGGGGCAGTATGGCTACACCTTC | CASSSVGQYGYTF
. | TRBJ1-1 | TRBV30 | . | TGTGCCTGGAATCTCAACACTGAAGCTTTCTTT | CAWNLNTEAFF
. | TRBJ2-5 | TRBV5-1 | few | TGCGCCAGCAGCACCGGGGAGTACCAAGAGACCCAGTACTTC | CASSTGEYQETQYF
. | TRBJ2-4 | TRBV4-1 | . | TGCGCCAGCAGCCCCCTTGGAGCGTCCAAAAACATTCAGTACTTC | CASSPLGASKNIQYF
. | TRBJ1-2 | TRBV6-5 | . | TGTGCCAGCAGTTATCGAGGGGGCTACACCTTC | CASSYRGGYTF
. | TRBJ2-1 | TRBV30 | . | TGTGCCTGGAGACCGGTTAGCTCCTACAATGAGCAGTTCTTC | CAWRPVSSYNEQFF
TRBD1 | TRBJ1-5 | TRBV30 | . | TGTGCCTGGAGCCACCGGACAGGCTATAGCAATCAGCCCCAGCATTTT | CAWSHRTGYSNQPQHF
TRBD1 | TRBJ1-3 | TRBV5-1 | . | TGCGCCAGCAGCCCCAGACAGGGGGCGGACACCATATATTTT | CASSPRQGADTIYF
TRBD2 | TRBJ2-7 | TRBV7-9 | once | TGTGCCAGCAGCCCCCCAGCGGGGGAACCCTACGAGCAGTACTTC | CASSPPAGEPYEQYF
TRBD2 | TRBJ2-2 | TRBV7-3 | . | TGTGCCAGCAGCTTATGGCTAGCGGGGGGCACCGGGGAGCTGTTTTTT | CASSLWLAGGTGELFF
. | TRBJ1-6 | TRBV6-6 | once | TGTGCCAGCAGTTACTCGCCCGCGGGGGATTCACCCCTCCACTTT | CASSYSPAGDSPLHF
. | TRBJ2-1 | TRBV5-6 | few | TGTGCCAGCAGCCGCTACCGACAGCACAATGAGCAGTTCTTC | CASSRYRQHNEQFF
. | TRBJ2-7 | TRBV6-5 | . | TGTGCCAGCAGTTTGCGCAGGGTGGCCGAGCAGTACTTC | CASSLRRVAEQYF
. | TRBJ1-5 | TRBV28 | . | TGTGCCAGCAGTTTATCGGGGGGTAGTCAGCCCCAGCATTTT | CASSLSGGSQPQHF